The 20 T cell receptor beta chains below all came from one sample that was sequenced in a study of technical replicates of blood from four donors. Some clones are missing from TCRdb's copy, which holds only in-frame ones; the method was immunoSEQ multiplex PCR. The sample holds around 69,000 clones, roughly 97% seen once. Sequencing input: T cells isolated from PBMCs. These receptors were collected from a human donor in good health.

The V call is TRBV11-2, the J call TRBJ2-1; perhaps TRBD2 as D (6 bases). CDR3 size: 14 residues. V lost 0 bases and J 10 bases, leaving 13 bases between the germline ends. CDR1 SGHAT and CDR2 FQNNGV come from the germline V gene. This CDR3 is CASSLDRGTREQFF. CDR3 DNA sequence: TGTGCCAGCAGCTTAGATCGGGGGACTCGGGAGCAGTTCTTC.

The CDR3 DNA reads as TGTGCCAGCAGCCCCCGACAGGGAACAGGGCCTGAAGCTTTCTTT. Translating gives CASSPRQGTGPEAFF. The chain recombines TRBV7-9 with TRBJ1-1; TRBD1 agrees at 7 bases. After removal of 5 bases from V and 6 bases from J, the junction contained 12 bases not matched to a gene. This CDR3 is 15 amino acids long. CDR1 and CDR2 (germline): SEHNR, FQNEAQ (reference sequence).

The rearrangement joins TRBV6-6 to TRBJ2-7; 8 nucleotides line up with TRBD2. The J segment lost 3 bases and the V segment lost 9 bases, leaving 4 bases of the junction unmatched. The length of the CDR3 is 12 residues. Germline CDR1 reads MNHNY; CDR2 reads SVGAGI (reference sequence). The CDR3 region is CASMGTSYEQYF. CDR3 bases: TGTGCCAGTATGGGGACTAGCTACGAGCAGTACTTC.

The genes are TRBV19 and TRBJ1-5, with a tentative D call TRBD1 (6 bases). Germline CDR1 reads LNHDA; CDR2 reads SQIVND (reference sequence). CDR3 length: 16 amino acids. V was clipped by 4 bases and J by 4 bases, with 17 bases between them. This CDR3 reads CASSRGSGADNQPQHF. The CDR3 DNA sequence: TGTGCCAGTAGTAGGGGGTCAGGGGCCGATAATCAGCCCCAGCATTTT.

The gene calls are TRBV5-1 and TRBJ2-7; 7 positions agree with TRBD1. In germline, CDR1 is SGHRS, CDR2 YFSETQ. CDR3 length: 14 residues. The V and J ends lost 4 bases and 2 bases, in that order; junction bases with no gene match: 6. DNA of the CDR3: TGCGCCAGCAGCGTCCGGGACAGAGCCTACGAGCAGTACTTC. This gives the protein CASSVRDRAYEQYF.

V and J are TRBV4-1 and TRBJ2-3; 9 bases are shared with TRBD2. The CDR3 consists of 16 residues. Per germline, CDR1 MGHRA and CDR2 YSYEKL. Trimming took 5 bases from V and 0 from J; bases not matched to a gene: 6. CDR3 sequence reads: CASSLLAGASTDTQYF. CDR3 nucleotide sequence: TGCGCCAGCAGCTTATTAGCGGGAGCTAGCACAGATACGCAGTATTTT.

The V and J genes are TRBV7-3 and TRBJ1-1; D possibly corresponds to TRBD1 (6 bases). Between the trimmed V and J ends, which lost 1 base and 2 bases, there was a span of 17 bases. CDR3 length: 17 residues. Germline V gives CDR1 SGHTA, CDR2 FQGTGA. This CDR3 is CASSLRGGTGSNTEAFF. The CDR3 DNA reads as TGTGCCAGCAGCTTAAGAGGGGGAACAGGGAGCAACACTGAAGCTTTCTTT. Looking up the rest from reference TRBV7-3 and TRBJ1-1 gives the full variable domain: GAGVSQTPSNKVTEKGKYVELRCDPISGHTALYWYRQSLGQGPEFLIYFQGTGAADDSGLPNDRFFAVRPEGSVSTLKIQRTERGDSAVYLCASSLRGGTGSNTEAFFGQGTRLTVV.

V gene TRBV5-5 combines with J gene TRBJ1-1; 8 positions match TRBD1. Germline V gene lookup returns CDR1 SGHKS and CDR2 YYEKEE (reference sequence). V trimming: 3 bases; J trimming: 4 bases; junction bases outside the gene matches: 5. CDR3 length: 14 amino acids. This CDR3 is CASSYGQGPTEAFF. CDR3 nucleotide sequence: TGTGCCAGCAGCTACGGACAGGGCCCCACTGAAGCTTTCTTT.

This chain links TRBV28 with TRBJ2-7; D not certain. Looked up from germline, CDR1 is MDHEN and CDR2 is SYDVKM. This CDR3 has 12 residues. The V gene lost 3 bases and the J gene lost 1 base, with 4 bases spanning the gap. The CDR3 reads CASSLRSYEQYF. The DNA for the CDR3 is TGTGCCAGCAGTTTGAGGTCCTACGAGCAGTACTTC.

The rearrangement uses TRBV27 and TRBJ1-4; no clear D. This CDR3 is 17 amino acids long. Germline loops: CDR1 MNHEY, CDR2 SMNVEV (reference sequence). Trimming took 5 bases from V and 8 from J, leaving 24 bases between them. CDR3 region: CASSPNRPNGGEEKLFF. The CDR3 region has the DNA TGTGCCAGCAGTCCAAACCGCCCGAATGGTGGTGAGGAAAAACTGTTTTTT.

With regard to this clone: The identical CDR3 is also encoded by other nucleotide sequences in the sample. CDR3 region: CASSPPGSYEQYF. The CDR3 nucleotides read TGTGCCAGCAGTCCCCCAGGTTCTTACGAGCAGTACTTC. The chain combines TRBV28 with TRBJ2-7; D remains ambiguous. Germline V gives CDR1 MDHEN, CDR2 SYDVKM. Trimming shortened V by 5 bases and J by 4 bases, and 12 bases separated the two germline ends. This CDR3 spans 13 amino acids.

This chain uses TRBV5-1 with TRBJ2-7; D is unclear. There are 13 residues in the CDR3. Per the germline V gene, CDR1 is SGHRS and CDR2 is YFSETQ. V was clipped by 0 bases and J by 2 bases, with 6 bases between them. The CDR3 spells CASSLDLPYEQYF. The CDR3, as DNA: TGCGCCAGCAGCTTGGATCTACCCTACGAGCAGTACTTC.

J is TRBJ2-1 and V is TRBV5-4; 9 nucleotides match TRBD1. The CDR3 contains 16 residues. V lost 5 bases to trimming and J lost 0 bases; unmatched junction nucleotides: 6. Germline V gene sequence: CDR1 SGHNT, CDR2 YYREEE (reference sequence). The CDR3 coding sequence is TGTGCCAGCAGGAGCGGACAGGGGAGCTCCTACAATGAGCAGTTCTTC. It specifies CASRSGQGSSYNEQFF. The whole variable domain, remainder taken from reference TRBV5-4 and TRBJ2-1, is ETGVTQSPTHLIKTRGQQVTLRCSSQSGHNTVSWYQQALGQGPQFIFQYYREEENGRGNFPPRFSGLQFPNYSSELNVNALELDDSALYLCASRSGQGSSYNEQFFGPGTRLTVL.

This CDR3 is CASSPPPETGSFYGYTF. DNA of the CDR3: TGTGCCAGCTCACCACCTCCTGAGACAGGGTCATTTTATGGCTACACCTTC. This sequence joins TRBV18 and TRBJ1-2; 7 bases line up with TRBD1. The CDR3 length is 17 residues. Germline CDR1 and CDR2: KGHSH and LQKENI. The junction had 12 bases not matched to a gene; V was cut back by 0 bases and J by 5 bases.

V usage is TRBV7-9 and J usage is TRBJ1-1; weak D call: TRBD1 (6 bases). V was cut by 5 bases and J by 5 bases, with 18 bases left in between. The CDR3 contains 15 residues. Germline CDR1 is SEHNR and CDR2 is FQNEAQ (reference sequence). The CDR3 region has the DNA TGTGCCAGCAGCCCAACCCAGGGGCAGGGAACTGAAGCTTTCTTT. It specifies CASSPTQGQGTEAFF.

This clone was found once. The chain joins TRBV11-1 to TRBJ2-7; weak D call: TRBD1 (6 bases). The CDR3 spans 15 residues. In germline, CDR1 is SGHAT, CDR2 FQDESV (reference sequence). Between the trimmed V and J ends, which lost 2 bases and 5 bases, there was a span of 16 bases. The CDR3 region is CASSLLTGRGHEQYF. The CDR3 bases are TGTGCCAGCAGCTTATTAACGGGCAGGGGCCACGAGCAGTACTTC.

As to this clone: Other DNA sequences in this sample translate to the same CDR3. The gene calls are TRBV5-1 and TRBJ1-4, with a possible D match to TRBD1 (6 bases). V was shortened by 4 bases and J by 5 bases, with 12 bases between the two germline ends. The CDR3 length is 14 residues. CDR1 is SGHRS and CDR2 is YFSETQ in the germline V gene. The CDR3 loop reads CASSTDSTNEKLFF. In nucleotides, the CDR3 is TGCGCCAGCAGCACGGACAGTACGAATGAAAAACTGTTTTTT.

The rearrangement links TRBV29-1 to TRBJ1-2; 12 bases match TRBD1. The germline gives CDR1 SQVTM, CDR2 ANQGSEA. The junction had 4 bases not matched to a gene; V was cut back by 4 bases and J by 7 bases. The CDR3 loop spans 13 amino acids. CDR3 amino acids: CSVAGQGASGYTF. CDR3 bases: TGCAGCGTTGCGGGACAGGGGGCCAGTGGCTACACCTTC.

The rearrangement uses TRBV29-1 and TRBJ2-7; 14 bases fit TRBD2. The CDR3 covers 16 residues. The germline V gene has CDR1 SQVTM and CDR2 ANQGSEA. Trimming took 5 bases from V and 0 from J; bases not matched to a gene: 6. The CDR3 DNA reads TGCAGCGTTTACGGACTAGCGGGGGGCATCTCCTACGAGCAGTACTTC. Translation: CSVYGLAGGISYEQYF.

The chain links TRBV25-1 to TRBJ2-7; 7 nucleotides match TRBD1. With V trimmed by 3 bases and J by 5 bases, 7 bases remained unmatched. The germline gives CDR1 MGHDK, CDR2 SYGVNS. CDR3 size: 14 residues. The CDR3 region is CASSDGQVIHEQYF. CDR3 bases: TGTGCCAGCAGTGATGGACAGGTTATCCACGAGCAGTACTTC.